A selection of T cell receptor beta chains follows, all from one sample in a study of shared clonotypes between healthy human individuals. TCRdb keeps only in-frame clones here, not all; method: immunoSEQ multiplex PCR. This table holds under 2.5 million clones, just under 95% found once. The sequencing sample was made of naive CD4+ T cells from PBMCs. The receptors originated from a man aged 18-30 years in good health. Some clones in this sample may be carry-over from other donors' samples. Both conserved end residues are part of each CDR3. The D gene is left open where the match is weak. Where a row states a size, it is once, few, many or the class of an expanded clone; other rows omit it.

.	TRBV7-9	few	TRBJ1-5	CASSLGTEPQHF	TGTGCCAGCAGCTTAGGGACGGAACCCCAGCATTTT
TRBD2	TRBV7-9	.	TRBJ2-7	CASSLGTSGKGGFDEQYF	TGTGCCAGCAGCCTCGGGACTAGCGGGAAGGGCGGGTTCGACGAGCAGTACTTC
.	TRBV19	.	TRBJ2-2	CASSHTGTLSNTGELFF	TGTGCCAGTAGTCATACCGGGACCCTTTCGAACACCGGGGAGCTGTTTTTT
.	TRBV5-1	.	TRBJ2-2	CASSLGALGGELFF	TGCGCCAGCAGCTTAGGAGCGCTGGGCGGGGAGCTGTTTTTT
.	TRBV5-1	.	TRBJ2-3	CASSLQGVDTQYF	TGCGCCAGCAGCTTACAGGGTGTAGATACGCAGTATTTT
.	TRBV27	.	TRBJ2-2	CASSPRQGGKVGELFF	TGTGCCAGCAGTCCAAGACAGGGAGGAAAGGTCGGGGAGCTGTTTTTT
TRBD1	TRBV5-1	.	TRBJ1-3	CASSFSTGSGNTIYF	TGCGCCAGCAGCTTTTCGACAGGGTCTGGAAACACCATATATTTT
.	TRBV18	.	TRBJ2-5	CASSPARETQYF	TGTGCCAGCTCACCGGCACGTGAGACCCAGTACTTC
.	TRBV30	.	TRBJ2-1	CASSGDNYNEQFF	TGTGCCTCCTCTGGGGATAACTACAATGAGCAGTTCTTC
.	TRBV7-6	.	TRBJ2-1	CASSLFSGVDEQFF	TGTGCCAGCAGCTTATTTTCGGGTGTAGATGAGCAGTTCTTC
.	TRBV6-5	.	TRBJ2-7	CASSVVGGQSYEQYF	TGTGCCAGCAGCGTTGTGGGGGGCCAGTCCTACGAGCAGTACTTC
.	TRBV6-6	.	TRBJ2-7	CASSDYSEQYF	TGTGCCAGCAGTGACTACTCCGAGCAGTACTTC
.	TRBV9	.	TRBJ1-1	CASSVASQGGNTEAFF	TGTGCCAGCAGCGTAGCTAGCCAGGGAGGGAACACTGAAGCTTTCTTT
.	TRBV6-1	.	TRBJ1-2	CASSEAVGQGYGYTF	TGTGCCAGCAGTGAAGCGGTCGGGCAGGGGTATGGCTACACCTTC
TRBD1	TRBV29-1	.	TRBJ2-1	CSGCDGTDIPFF	TGCAGCGGCTGCGATGGGACAGACATTCCGTTCTTC
.	TRBV7-2	.	TRBJ2-3	CASSLVIDTQYF	TGTGCCAGCAGCTTAGTTATAGATACGCAGTATTTT
.	TRBV7-9	.	TRBJ2-5	CASSLSGRETQYF	TGTGCCAGCAGCTTATCGGGGAGGGAGACCCAGTACTTC
.	TRBV15	once	TRBJ1-4	CATSPRLSTTNEKLFF	TGTGCCACCAGCCCCCGCCTGAGTACAACTAATGAAAAACTGTTTTTT